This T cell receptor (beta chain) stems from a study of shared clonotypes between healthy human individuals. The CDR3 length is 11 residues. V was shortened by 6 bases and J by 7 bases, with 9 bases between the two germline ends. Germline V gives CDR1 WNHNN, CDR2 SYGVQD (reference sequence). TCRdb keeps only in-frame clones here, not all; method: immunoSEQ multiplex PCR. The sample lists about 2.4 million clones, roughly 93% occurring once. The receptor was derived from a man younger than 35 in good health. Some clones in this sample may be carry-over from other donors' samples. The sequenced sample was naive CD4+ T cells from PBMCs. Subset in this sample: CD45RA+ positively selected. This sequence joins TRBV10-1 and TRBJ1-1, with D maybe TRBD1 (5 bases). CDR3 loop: CASRPGGEAFF. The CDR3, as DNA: TGCGCCAGCAGACCGGGGGGTGAAGCTTTCTTT.